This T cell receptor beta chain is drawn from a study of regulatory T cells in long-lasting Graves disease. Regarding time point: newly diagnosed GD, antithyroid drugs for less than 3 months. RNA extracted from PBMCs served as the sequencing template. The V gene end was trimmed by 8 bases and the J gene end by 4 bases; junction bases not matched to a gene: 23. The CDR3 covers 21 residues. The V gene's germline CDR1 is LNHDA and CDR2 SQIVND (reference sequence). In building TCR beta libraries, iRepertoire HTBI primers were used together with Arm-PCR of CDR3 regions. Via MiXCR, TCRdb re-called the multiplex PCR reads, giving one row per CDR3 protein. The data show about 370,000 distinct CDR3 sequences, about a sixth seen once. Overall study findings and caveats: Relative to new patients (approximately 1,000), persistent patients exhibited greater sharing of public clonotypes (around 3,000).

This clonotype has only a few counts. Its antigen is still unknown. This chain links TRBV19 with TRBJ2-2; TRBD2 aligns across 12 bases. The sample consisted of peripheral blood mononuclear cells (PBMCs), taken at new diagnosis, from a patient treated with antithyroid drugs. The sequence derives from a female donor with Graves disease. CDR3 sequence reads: CASLDRTSGTQLANSTGELFF. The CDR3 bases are TGTGCCAGTCTCGATAGGACTAGCGGGACTCAGCTGGCAAACTCCACCGGGGAGCTGTTTTTT.